Below are 30 T cell receptor beta chains sequenced from a single sample in a study of human T cells and chemical hapten exposure. A single record per CDR3 protein comes from TCRdb applying MiXCR to the RACE reads. This sample has 95,000 or so distinct CDR3 sequences, with more than 9.5% found just once. Time point indicated: patch test 2, 6 weeks after DPC sensitization. Treatment noted: therapeutic diphenylcyclopropenone sensitization with weekly scalp DPC. The sample in question was whole blood, obtained in connection with sensitization to the hapten diphenylcyclopropenone (DPC). The receptors derive from a woman aged 40-49 years with alopecia areata. Some clones in this sample may be carry-over from other donors' samples.

The rearrangement joins TRBV6-5 to TRBJ1-4; D perhaps matches TRBD1 (5 bases). From germline, CDR1 is MNHEY and CDR2 SVGAGI. The CDR3 contains 16 residues. The germline V and J ends were trimmed by 2 bases and 7 bases, with 17 bases remaining between them. CDR3 bases: TGTGCCAGCAGTTACGGCCCCGCGGGGGAGGGTGAAAAACTGTTTTTT. Translated, it gives CASSYGPAGEGEKLFF.

This clonotype was seen a few times. This sequence joins TRBV5-4 and TRBJ2-1; TRBD1 aligns across 8 bases. V gave up 9 bases and J gave up 6 bases; unmatched junction bases: 11. The V gene's germline CDR1 is SGHNT and CDR2 YYREEE (reference sequence). This CDR3 has 14 residues. The CDR3 loop reads CATSPGGVPNEQFF. The CDR3 coding sequence is TGTGCCACTTCTCCAGGGGGCGTCCCCAATGAGCAGTTCTTC.

This clonotype occurred many times. V gene TRBV11-2 combines with J gene TRBJ1-2; D might be TRBD1 (6 bases). This CDR3 is built from 13 residues. Germline assignment: CDR1 SGHAT and CDR2 FQNNGV. V lost 3 bases and J 4 bases, leaving 9 bases between the germline ends. CDR3 residues: CASSLDRPYGYTF. The DNA for the CDR3 is TGTGCCAGCAGCTTGGACAGACCCTATGGCTACACCTTC. Together with reference TRBV11-2 and TRBJ1-2, the CDR3 gives the full variable domain: EAGVAQSPRYKIIEKRQSVAFWCNPISGHATLYWYQQILGQGPKLLIQFQNNGVVDDSQLPKDRFSAERLKGVDSTLKIQPAKLEDSAVYLCASSLDRPYGYTFGSGTRLTVV.

This clonotype was seen more than once but under ten times. The genes are TRBV6-5 and TRBJ2-3, with 12 bases matching TRBD1. The CDR3 consists of 16 residues. The germline V gene encodes CDR1 MNHEY and CDR2 SVGAGI. V shed 2 bases, J shed 4 bases, and the junction held 4 bases outside the gene matches. CDR3 sequence (DNA): TGTGCCAGCAGTTACGAGGGGACAGGGGGCGCAGATACGCAGTATTTT. It encodes CASSYEGTGGADTQYF.

The table lists this clonotype with many counts. The CDR3 spells CSARVPVSSGLNNEQFF. The DNA of the CDR3 is TGCAGTGCTAGAGTCCCTGTCTCTAGCGGTCTGAACAATGAGCAGTTCTTC. This rearrangement joins TRBV20-1 to TRBJ2-1; 7 bases map to TRBD2. CDR3 length: 17 amino acids. Germline CDR1 reads DFQATT; CDR2 reads SNEGSKA (reference sequence). The V gene end was trimmed by 1 base and the J gene end by 5 bases; junction bases not matched to a gene: 14.

This clonotype turned up a few times. The chain combines TRBV7-9 with TRBJ2-2; D is ambiguous. Trimming left V 5 bases short and J 7 bases short, with 14 bases between. The CDR3 runs 14 residues. Per germline, CDR1 SEHNR and CDR2 FQNEAQ (reference sequence). DNA of the CDR3: TGTGCCAGCAGCATCCGGAGTACTCTCGGGGAGCTGTTTTTT. It specifies CASSIRSTLGELFF.

The chain is built from TRBV29-1 and TRBJ1-1; a weak D match, TRBD1 (5 bases). The CDR3 covers 13 residues. CDR1 and CDR2 from the germline V gene are SQVTM and ANQGSEA. V was shortened by 7 bases and J by 1 base, with 13 bases between the two germline ends. The CDR3: CSARQQANTEAFF. In nucleotides, the CDR3 is TGCAGCGCCCGGCAACAGGCGAACACTGAAGCTTTCTTT.

This clonotype was counted a few times. The rearrangement uses TRBV27 and TRBJ2-3; D unresolved. There are 14 residues in the CDR3. Trimming pared 2 bases from V and 2 bases from J, leaving 8 bases between. Germline V gene sequence: CDR1 MNHEY, CDR2 SMNVEV (reference sequence). The CDR3, as DNA: TGTGCCAGCAGTTTAGCGGATATCACAGATACGCAGTATTTT. Translation gives CASSLADITDTQYF.

The chain employs TRBV6-2 or TRBV6-3 and TRBJ2-5; TRBD1 aligns across 9 bases. The CDR3 totals 14 residues. V shed 5 bases and J 5 bases; nucleotides not matched to a gene: 6. Per germline, CDR1 MNHEY and CDR2 SVGEGT. Written as DNA, the CDR3 is TGTGCCAGCAGTCGCGGGACAGGGTTGGAGACCCAGTACTTC. Translated: CASSRGTGLETQYF.

This clonotype appeared a few times. The chain combines TRBV6-5 with TRBJ2-1, with D possibly matching TRBD1 (5 bases). Germline-derived CDR1 and CDR2 are MNHEY and SVGAGI. Trimming took 6 bases from V and 1 from J, leaving 13 bases between them. The CDR3 runs 15 residues. The CDR3 coding sequence is TGTGCCAGCAGAGTGGGGCTGGGGTCCTACAATGAGCAGTTCTTC. Translated, it gives CASRVGLGSYNEQFF.

This clonotype was counted only a few times. V gene TRBV7-9 combines with J gene TRBJ1-5; D may be TRBD1 (5 bases). This CDR3 comprises 15 residues. V was shortened by 5 bases and J by 2 bases, with 13 bases between the two germline ends. Germline lookup yields CDR1 SEHNR and CDR2 FQNEAQ (reference sequence). The CDR3 region has the DNA TGTGCCAGCAGCCCAACCGAAGGGGGCAATCAGCCCCAGCATTTT. Amino acid sequence: CASSPTEGGNQPQHF.

The chain carries TRBV11-2 and TRBJ2-1; 10 nucleotides line up with TRBD2. The CDR3 sequence is 15 residues long. V shed 7 bases and J 7 bases; nucleotides not matched to a gene: 10. CDR1 and CDR2 from the germline V gene are SGHAT and FQNNGV. The CDR3, as DNA: TGTGCCAGCAATATTCTAGCGGGAGTTTCTAATGAGCAGTTCTTC. This translates into CASNILAGVSNEQFF.

This clonotype is a singleton in its sample. The rearrangement links TRBV7-9 to TRBJ2-3, with 10 bases aligning to TRBD2. This CDR3 has 16 amino acids. V lost 2 bases to trimming and J lost 5 bases; unmatched junction nucleotides: 7. Germline V CDR1 and CDR2: SEHNR, FQNEAQ (reference sequence). The CDR3 here is CASSLWVASGRDTQYF. As DNA, the CDR3 is TGTGCCAGCAGCTTATGGGTAGCTAGCGGGAGAGATACGCAGTATTTT.

This clonotype was counted at least ten times. V and J are TRBV18 and TRBJ2-7; 10 bases line up with TRBD2. Germline V lookup: CDR1 KGHSH, CDR2 LQKENI. The CDR3 contains 16 residues. The trim removed 0 bases at V and 2 bases at J, leaving 4 bases unmatched. The CDR3: CASSPPLAGAPYEQYF. CDR3 bases: TGTGCCAGCTCACCACCCCTAGCGGGAGCTCCCTACGAGCAGTACTTC.

The J gene is TRBJ1-4, the V gene TRBV6-1; D possibly corresponds to TRBD1 (5 bases). The germline gives CDR1 MNHNS, CDR2 SASEGT. The V and J ends lost 10 bases and 8 bases respectively, with 14 bases between them. This CDR3 has 12 residues. Here the CDR3 reads CAIGGSGEKLFF. The CDR3 DNA is TGTGCCATTGGGGGGTCCGGCGAAAAACTGTTTTTT.

The sample holds a few counts of this clonotype. V and J are TRBV7-2 and TRBJ2-3; tentative D call: TRBD2 (5 bases). The CDR3 is 13 amino acids. Germline V lookup: CDR1 SGHTA, CDR2 FQGNSA. Trimming pared 5 bases from V and 4 bases from J, leaving 10 bases between. CDR3 region: CASSQLGPDTQYF. CDR3 nucleotide sequence: TGTGCCAGCAGCCAACTAGGGCCAGATACGCAGTATTTT. Full variable domain (outside the CDR3, taken from reference TRBV7-2 and TRBJ2-3): GAGVSQSPSNKVTEKGKDVELRCDPISGHTALYWYRQSLGQGLEFLIYFQGNSAPDKSGLPSDRFSAERTGGSVSTLTIQRTQQEDSAVYLCASSQLGPDTQYFGPGTRLTVL.

This clonotype occurred a few times. V is TRBV20-1 and J is TRBJ2-1; 10 nucleotides align to TRBD2. V dropped 3 bases and J dropped 9; count of bases not matched to a gene: 11. The CDR3 is 15 amino acids. Germline V gene lookup returns CDR1 DFQATT and CDR2 SNEGSKA (reference sequence). The CDR3 DNA reads as TGCAGTGCTAGTCCTAGCGGGGGTTTCGGTGTTGAGCAGTTCTTC. Translated: CSASPSGGFGVEQFF.

The chain joins TRBV9 to TRBJ1-1; TRBD1 matches at 7 bases. V lost 2 bases, J lost 5 bases, and 12 bases stayed unmatched. The CDR3 is 16 amino acids. Germline CDR1 reads SGDLS; CDR2 reads YYNGEE. Here the CDR3 DNA reads TGTGCCAGCAGCGTTCATTCTTCAGGGGGTAGGACTGAAGCTTTCTTT. The encoded protein is CASSVHSSGGRTEAFF.

This clonotype was seen at least ten times. The chain couples TRBV5-1 to TRBJ2-3; D may be TRBD2 (6 bases). This CDR3 is 15 amino acids long. V lost 1 base to trimming and J lost 0 bases, with 9 bases between them. CDR1 and CDR2 from the germline V gene are SGHRS and YFSETQ. In DNA, the CDR3 is TGCGCCAGCAGCTTGCTAGCGAGTAGCACAGATACGCAGTATTTT. It yields the protein CASSLLASSTDTQYF.

There are a few counts of this clonotype. The rearrangement uses TRBV7-8 and TRBJ2-2; 9 nucleotides line up with TRBD1. Germline assignment: CDR1 SGHVS and CDR2 FQNEAQ. Unmatched junction bases numbered 9, after V lost 5 bases and J lost 5 bases. The CDR3 spans 16 residues. CDR3 DNA sequence: TGTGCCAGCAGCCCCATGGGACAGGGATTAACCGGGGAGCTGTTTTTT. Translating gives CASSPMGQGLTGELFF.

This clonotype has at least ten counts. This chain connects TRBV20-1 to TRBJ2-3, with D possibly being TRBD1 (5 bases). V was shortened by 0 bases and J by 0 bases, with 10 bases between the two germline ends. The CDR3 runs 15 residues. Germline loops: CDR1 DFQATT, CDR2 SNEGSKA (reference sequence). Here the CDR3 DNA reads TGCAGTGCTAGAGATACCCACAGGAGCACAGATACGCAGTATTTT. Amino acid sequence: CSARDTHRSTDTQYF.

This clonotype was seen ten or more times. The rearrangement uses TRBV5-1 and TRBJ1-5; 8 bases match TRBD1. The germline gives CDR1 SGHRS, CDR2 YFSETQ. CDR3 length: 17 amino acids. V lost 4 bases, J lost 0 bases, and 9 bases stayed unmatched. CDR3 amino acids: CASSPTHRGNSNQPQHF. DNA for the CDR3: TGCGCCAGCAGCCCCACCCACAGGGGGAATAGCAATCAGCCCCAGCATTTT.

Many counts were recorded for this clonotype. This chain joins TRBV28 and TRBJ2-1; D is perhaps TRBD1 or TRBD2 (6 bases each). This CDR3 contains 15 residues. Germline V lookup: CDR1 MDHEN, CDR2 SYDVKM. Trimming took off 6 bases at V and 2 bases at J, with 14 bases between the two ends. CDR3 amino acids: CASRPGGQPYNEQFF. DNA for the CDR3: TGTGCCAGCAGACCCGGGGGACAACCCTACAATGAGCAGTTCTTC.

The chain carries TRBV29-1 and TRBJ1-1, with D possibly matching TRBD1 (6 bases). The CDR3 has 11 residues. The germline V and J ends were trimmed by 4 bases and 13 bases, with 16 bases remaining between them. Germline V CDR1 and CDR2: SQVTM, ANQGSEA. The CDR3 protein is CSVVGATGGFF. CDR3 bases: TGCAGCGTTGTGGGGGCCACTGGTGGTTTCTTT.

This chain connects TRBV6-5 to TRBJ2-5, with D possibly being TRBD1 (5 bases). This CDR3 has 16 residues. CDR1 is MNHEY, CDR2 SVGAGI, per germline. Deletions cut 0 bases from V and 2 bases from J, with 13 bases between. This chain's CDR3 is CASSYSGRSYQETQYF. The CDR3 DNA reads TGTGCCAGCAGTTACTCGGGGCGGTCCTATCAAGAGACCCAGTACTTC.

This clonotype was observed once. The chain recombines TRBV29-1 with TRBJ1-1; possible D gene TRBD1, 5 bases. V lost 6 bases and J lost 5, with 19 bases in between. The CDR3 sequence is 14 residues long. The germline CDR1 and CDR2 sequences are SQVTM and ANQGSEA. As DNA, the CDR3 is TGCAGCGTGCTCCCGGGCCTACGGGGGACTGAAGCTTTCTTT. As protein: CSVLPGLRGTEAFF.

This clonotype was counted only a few times. The chain is built from TRBV5-1 and TRBJ2-7; D ambiguous. Trimming took 5 bases from V and 4 from J, leaving 10 bases between them. The CDR3 loop spans 12 amino acids. Germline loops: CDR1 SGHRS, CDR2 YFSETQ. The CDR3 nucleotides are TGCGCCAGCAGTGGGGAAGGGTACGAGCAGTACTTC. Residues: CASSGEGYEQYF.

V gene TRBV5-6 combines with J gene TRBJ2-5; D ambiguous. V was clipped by 4 bases and J by 2 bases, with 12 bases between them. The CDR3 runs to 14 residues. Germline V gene sequence: CDR1 SGHDT, CDR2 YYEEEE. Here the CDR3 DNA reads TGTGCCAGCAGCCCGCCGGCTATTCAAGAGACCCAGTACTTC. This sequence encodes CASSPPAIQETQYF.

The V and J genes are TRBV6-1 and TRBJ2-1; no definite D call. Germline V CDR1 and CDR2: MNHNS, SASEGT. Trimming left V 4 bases short and J 5 bases short, with 9 bases between. There are 13 residues in the CDR3. CDR3 residues: CASSAYGNNEQFF. The CDR3 DNA reads as TGTGCCAGCAGTGCATATGGAAACAATGAGCAGTTCTTC.

The gene calls are TRBV2 and TRBJ1-2; a weak D match, TRBD1 (5 bases). This CDR3 contains 16 residues. From germline, CDR1 is SNHLY and CDR2 FYNNEI. Trimming stripped 6 bases from V and 0 bases from J, with 17 bases between. As DNA, the CDR3 is TGTGCCAGCAGCCCCCCGGGGGGGGGAGCTAACTATGGCTACACCTTC. It codes for CASSPPGGGANYGYTF.